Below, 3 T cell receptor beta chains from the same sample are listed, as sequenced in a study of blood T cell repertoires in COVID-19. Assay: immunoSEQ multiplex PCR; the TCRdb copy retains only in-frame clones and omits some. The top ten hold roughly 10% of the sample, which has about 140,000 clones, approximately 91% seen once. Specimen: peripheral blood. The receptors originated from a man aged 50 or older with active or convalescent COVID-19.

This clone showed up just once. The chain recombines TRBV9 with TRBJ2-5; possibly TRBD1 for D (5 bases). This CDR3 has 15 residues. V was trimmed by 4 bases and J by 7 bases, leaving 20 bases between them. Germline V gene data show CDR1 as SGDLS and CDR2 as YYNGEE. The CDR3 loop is CASSLQTDPLGTQYF. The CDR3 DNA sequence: TGTGCCAGCAGCCTACAGACAGACCCACTGGGGACCCAGTACTTC.

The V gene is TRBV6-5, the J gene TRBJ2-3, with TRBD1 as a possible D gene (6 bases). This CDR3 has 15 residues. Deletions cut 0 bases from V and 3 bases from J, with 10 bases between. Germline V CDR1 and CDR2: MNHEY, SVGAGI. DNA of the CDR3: TGTGCCAGCAGTTACTCTACAGGGTCGACAGATACGCAGTATTTT. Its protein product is CASSYSTGSTDTQYF.

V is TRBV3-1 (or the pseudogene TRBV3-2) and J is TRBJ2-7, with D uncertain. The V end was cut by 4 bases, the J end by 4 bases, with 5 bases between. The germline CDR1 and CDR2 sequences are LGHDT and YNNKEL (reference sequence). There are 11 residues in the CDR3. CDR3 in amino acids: CASSLNYEQYF. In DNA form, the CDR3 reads TGTGCCAGCAGCCTTAATTACGAGCAGTACTTC.